This TCR beta chain is from a study of blood T cell repertoires in COVID-19. The overall study: Sites across the United States, Italy and Spain contributed samples from acute and convalescent COVID-19. PBMCs, B-cell-depleted T cells, or T cells were the source of the cDNA or gDNA that made up the material.

V dropped 6 bases and J dropped 4 bases, with 12 bases sitting between them. The CDR3 loop spans 13 amino acids. Authors' data handling: Amplifying reference gene primers gave estimates of nucleated cell counts. Produced via immunoSEQ multiplex PCR; TCRdb's table is partial and in-frame only. V and J calls and clone size are those listed in that table; D and trimming were worked out from the DNA. The sample includes under 200,000 clones, just under 90% of them seen just once. The clonotype was recovered from a man younger than 30 with active or convalescent COVID-19. Sequencing was done on a sample of peripheral blood. The chain carries TRBV12-3 or TRBV12-4 and TRBJ1-1; tentative D call: TRBD1 (6 bases). DNA of the CDR3: TGTGCCAGCAGCTGGGGGGGCGGCACTGAAGCTTTCTTT. Amino acids: CASSWGGGTEAFF.